This T cell receptor beta chain was sequenced for a study of T cells in Graves' hyperthyroidism and ophthalmopathy (dated by TCRdb to about 2019). Describing the broader study: Peripheral blood was collected at initial diagnosis, before any treatment. To identify TCR V-J signatures that set the groups apart, the researchers used a discovery cohort of 95 to 100 patients, made up of fewer than 50 with Graves' ophthalmopathy and about 60 with stable Graves' hyperthyroidism. Whether ophthalmopathy could be predicted prospectively was tested in an independent validation cohort made up of some 20 hyperthyroidism patients plus 17 patients who later progressed to ophthalmopathy. For training and testing, the 80 to 100 patients in the discovery cohort were randomly divided in a 7:3 ratio. In six Graves' hyperthyroidism patients, the study also compared T-cell repertoires from thyroid tissue with T-cell repertoires from blood. After sampling, hyperthyroidism patients received methimazole starting at 30 mg daily, and ophthalmopathy patients received high-dose intravenous methylprednisolone. The paper describes TCR Vbeta CDR3 sequencing of fewer than 150 peripheral blood samples, made up of around 41 ophthalmopathy patients, approximately 76 hyperthyroidism patients and about 17 progressor patients.

Results the study describes overall, beyond this receptor: In cross-validation, a model built on a 13 V-J signature told ophthalmopathy apart from stable hyperthyroidism with just under 90% sensitivity and roughly 82% specificity, and in testing the same model reached 80%/75%. Most expanded thyroid clonotypes (frequency above 0.001) were also found in blood, which suggests that blood repertoires may mirror thyroid immune responses. No statistical method was used to set the sample size in advance, and investigators knew the group allocation. In validation, the model predicted progression to ophthalmopathy a median of roughly 6.5 months before onset, with over 60% sensitivity and about 72% specificity.

Taken from the germline V gene (reference sequence), the CDR1 and CDR2 loops are DFQATT and SNEGSKA. V and J lose 2 bases and 6 bases, and a span of 17 bases separates them. The CDR3, from cysteine to phenylalanine, totals 14 residues. The only DNA kept is the CDR3, 42 bases in frame from the first base. Stable Graves' hyperthyroidism was defined as the absence of progression to ophthalmopathy over 18 months of follow-up. Hyperthyroidism patients were newly diagnosed, had a disease duration of under 2 months, and were aged 18 to 65 years. Patients with uncontrolled infections, other autoimmune diseases, pregnancy or lactation were excluded. Diagnoses relied on clinical symptoms, serum thyroxine and TRAb, thyroid ultrasound and orbital computed tomography. PBMCs were separated from 7.5 to 10 ml of fresh peripheral blood using Ficoll-Paque density gradient centrifugation. Total RNA was extracted with Trizol reagent, and quality was checked on an Agilent 2100 Bioanalyzer.

The TCR beta CDR3 regions were amplified from RNA transcripts. For the first round of RT-PCR on the TCR CDR3, the HTBI primer set was used together with the Qiagen OneStep RT-PCR kit. Libraries were constructed in a second round of multiplex PCR, after which size selection and purification were performed. Libraries were sequenced paired-end with 100 bp reads on an Illumina HiSeq2000. Per the source publication's procedure: SOAPnuke was used to process the raw data, with reads discarded if the reads contained adapters or uncalled bases, had a mean Phred below 15, or lacked an exact constant-primer or identifier match. COPE v1.2.5 was used to merge the high-quality paired reads, and each unique nucleotide sequence was defined as a clonotype. Clonotypes were aligned to IMGT TRBV, TRBD and TRBJ reference segments using MiTCR v1.1. The analysis was restricted to V-J combinations with a frequency above 0.0001, which together covered just over 99% of the repertoires. A TCS score was defined as the ratio between F50 (clonal expansion) and ExV (chaos), using BLOSUM62-based TCRdist between CDR3 peptides within each V-J. Welch's t-statistics and random forest reduced fewer than 550 V-J features to roughly 13, which were used in a naive Bayes classifier (R e1071). The public reads were reprocessed in TCRdb via fastp at Q25 and MiXCR, keeping in-frame beta chains. Entries that share a CDR3 protein sequence are merged under the most common genes and DNA. These V and J calls rely on TCRdb rather than the paper's analysis. The sample records about 420,000 distinct CDR3 sequences, roughly an eighth of which are singletons. Roughly 4.8% of the sample comes from the top ten.

In this sample, this clonotype turned up many times. No cognate antigen has been identified for it. No much larger clone is present one base from it, and per-base qualities are unavailable. The sequenced sample was blood. This chain is built from TRBV20-1 and TRBJ2-7; TRBD2 is perhaps the D gene, given 5 matching bases. This sequence originates from a woman aged 18-35 years with Graves' hyperthyroidism. CDR3 reads: CSARSPTRTGEQYF. The DNA sequence follows: TGCAGTGCTAGATCCCCCACTAGAACGGGCGAGCAGTACTTC.